Presented here are 14 T cell receptor beta chains from one specimen sequenced in a study of naive and memory T cell subsets. TCR cDNA received a 3' ligated oligonucleotide that carried a UMI. The SP2 primer and nested alpha and beta constant region primers amplified ligated cDNA in four rounds. Via MiXCR, TCRdb re-called the 5' RACE reads, giving one row per CDR3 protein. Of more than 60,000 distinct CDR3 sequences in the sample, roughly 8.1% were seen once. The receptors originated from a female donor in good health.

The gene calls are TRBV6-6 and TRBJ1-4, with D hard to call. Trimming pared 8 bases from V and 0 bases from J, leaving 4 bases between. CDR3 length: 12 amino acids. Germline CDR1 MNHNY, CDR2 SVGAGI (reference sequence). Here the CDR3 DNA reads TGTGCCAGCGTAGCAACTAATGAAAAACTGTTTTTT. Translating gives CASVATNEKLFF.

This clonotype was recorded a few times. The chain couples TRBV18 to TRBJ1-1; possibly TRBD1 for D (5 bases). This CDR3 has 11 residues. With 7 bases removed from V and 7 bases from J, the gap between germline ends came to 10 bases. Germline CDR1 reads KGHSH; CDR2 reads LQKENI. Written as DNA, the CDR3 is TGTGCCAGCTTAGGGGAAATTGAAGCTTTCTTT. Protein: CASLGEIEAFF.

The rearrangement uses TRBV30 and TRBJ2-5, with no clear D. The V and J ends lost 0 bases and 5 bases respectively, with 10 bases between them. This CDR3 has 13 residues. The germline gives CDR1 GTSNPN, CDR2 SVGIG (reference sequence). DNA of the CDR3: TGTGCCTGGAGTGTAAGGATTCGGGAGACCCAGTACTTC. It encodes CAWSVRIRETQYF.

The V gene is TRBV5-1, the J gene TRBJ2-3; the D is unclear. The CDR3 contains 13 residues. Trimming shortened V by 0 bases and J by 6 bases, and 8 bases separated the two germline ends. CDR1 is SGHRS and CDR2 is YFSETQ in the germline V gene. DNA of the CDR3: TGCGCCAGCAGCTTGGGCCGTTCCGATACGCAGTATTTT. Translation gives CASSLGRSDTQYF.

The sample holds a few counts of this clonotype. CDR3 sequence: CASSWGGDYGYTF. The CDR3 nucleotides read TGTGCCAGCAGCTGGGGGGGTGACTATGGCTACACCTTC. The chain has TRBV27 and TRBJ1-2; maybe TRBD1 (5 bases). The CDR3 covers 13 residues. The V end lost 6 bases, the J end lost 3 bases, and 11 bases lay between the germline ends. Germline V gives CDR1 MNHEY, CDR2 SMNVEV (reference sequence).

This clonotype was counted a few times. The V gene is TRBV5-1, the J gene TRBJ1-1; D unclear. The germline V and J ends were trimmed by 0 bases and 6 bases, with 9 bases remaining between them. CDR1 and CDR2 from the germline V gene are SGHRS and YFSETQ. The CDR3 has 13 residues. The CDR3 DNA reads as TGCGCCAGCAGCTTGGAGGCCCCGTCTGAAGCTTTCTTT. This translates into CASSLEAPSEAFF.

This clonotype showed up just a few times. V and J are TRBV6-6 and TRBJ2-5, with D unresolved. The germline V and J ends were trimmed by 5 bases and 2 bases, with 9 bases remaining between them. The CDR3 is 13 amino acids. Germline lookup yields CDR1 MNHNY and CDR2 SVGAGI (reference sequence). The chain's CDR3 is CASSQTPQETQYF. CDR3 coding DNA: TGTGCCAGCAGTCAGACACCTCAAGAGACCCAGTACTTC.

The table lists this clonotype with a few counts. V and J are TRBV29-1 and TRBJ2-3; 8 bases match TRBD2. In germline, CDR1 is SQVTM, CDR2 ANQGSEA. V lost 7 bases to trimming and J lost 0 bases; unmatched junction nucleotides: 12. The CDR3 covers 16 residues. CDR3 sequence: CSAEKTSGRSTDTQYF. Written as DNA, the CDR3 is TGCAGCGCGGAAAAGACAAGCGGGAGAAGCACAGATACGCAGTATTTT.

The chain carries TRBV28 and TRBJ2-5; possibly TRBD1 or TRBD2 for D (5 bases each). Trimming removed 6 bases from V and 5 bases from J, with 22 bases in between. CDR1 is MDHEN, CDR2 SYDVKM, per germline. The CDR3 has 16 residues. This CDR3 reads CASRTSLRGGRETQYF. For the CDR3, the DNA is TGTGCCAGCAGAACTTCCCTCCGGGGCGGACGGGAGACCCAGTACTTC. Complete variable domain (other parts from reference TRBV28 and TRBJ2-5): DVKVTQSSRYLVKRTGEKVFLECVQDMDHENMFWYRQDPGLGLRLIYFSYDVKMKEKGDIPEGYSVSREKKERFSLILESASTNQTSMYLCASRTSLRGGRETQYFGPGTRLLVL.

There are many counts of this clonotype. The rearrangement uses TRBV6-6 and TRBJ1-1; the D gene is possibly TRBD1 (6 bases). Germline CDR1 and CDR2: MNHNY and SVGAGI (reference sequence). Trimming left V 6 bases short and J 0 bases short, with 11 bases between. This CDR3 contains 14 residues. CDR3 DNA sequence: TGTGCCAGCAGCGAGGGGGGGTTGAACACTGAAGCTTTCTTT. This encodes CASSEGGLNTEAFF.

This clonotype has ten or more counts. The chain combines TRBV20-1 with TRBJ1-1; D perhaps matches TRBD1 (6 bases). Germline CDR1 is DFQATT and CDR2 is SNEGSKA (reference sequence). The CDR3 spans 14 residues. Trimming removed 0 bases from V and 2 bases from J, with 10 bases in between. The CDR3 loop is CSARDMGANTEAFF. CDR3 in DNA: TGCAGTGCTAGAGATATGGGGGCAAACACTGAAGCTTTCTTT.

This clonotype was seen repeatedly, ten times or more. V gene TRBV20-1 combines with J gene TRBJ1-2, with TRBD1 identical over 11 bases. The CDR3 contains 12 residues. The J segment lost 6 bases and the V segment lost 3 bases, leaving 0 bases of the junction unmatched. Germline V gives CDR1 DFQATT, CDR2 SNEGSKA (reference sequence). In nucleotides, the CDR3 is TGCAGTGCTAGGGGACAGGGGGATGGCTACACCTTC. Its protein product is CSARGQGDGYTF.

This clonotype was detected many times. The chain recombines TRBV12-3 or TRBV12-4 with TRBJ1-1; 7 nucleotides match TRBD1. Trimming cost V 5 bases and J 0 bases; bases outside gene matches: 6. This CDR3 is 15 amino acids long. CDR3 bases: TGTGCCAGCAGTGGATGGGACAGCTTGAACACTGAAGCTTTCTTT. It yields the protein CASSGWDSLNTEAFF.

This clonotype was counted ten times or more. The gene calls are TRBV5-1 and TRBJ2-1, with 10 nucleotides matching TRBD2. V gave up 4 bases and J gave up 10 bases; unmatched junction bases: 11. Germline V gene lookup returns CDR1 SGHRS and CDR2 YFSETQ. The CDR3 runs to 15 residues. For the CDR3, the DNA is TGCGCCAGCAGCGTAGATCCGGGACTAGCGAAGGAGCAGTTCTTC. Its protein is CASSVDPGLAKEQFF.